Presented here are 17 T cell receptor beta chains from one specimen sequenced in a study of cytomegalovirus exposure and HLA in healthy donors. The PCR was carried out with 60 Vbeta primers and 13 Jbeta primers. Sequencing was performed with immunoSEQ multiplex PCR; in TCRdb, only in-frame clones are kept and a portion is missing. The sample carries some 180,000 clones, about four fifths recorded once. Sequenced: PBMCs. The receptors shown here come from a woman in her twenties or thirties in good health and CMV-seropositive.

The chain couples TRBV7-9 to TRBJ2-7; 7 bases agree with TRBD2. The V gene's germline CDR1 is SEHNR and CDR2 FQNEAQ (reference sequence). The CDR3 is 14 amino acids. The junction had 3 bases not matched to a gene; V was cut back by 1 base and J by 3 bases. For the CDR3, the DNA is TGTGCCAGCAGCTTAGTCGGGACTAACTACGAGCAGTACTTC. Its translation is CASSLVGTNYEQYF.

V gene TRBV30 combines with J gene TRBJ2-5, with 10 bases lining up with TRBD1. The J call may be incorrect, as the DNA end agrees better with TRBJ2-7. Germline CDR1 reads GTSNPN; CDR2 reads SVGIG (reference sequence). The CDR3 extends over 19 amino acids. CDR3 in amino acids: CAWSSRAPKSGQGSYEQYF. In DNA, the CDR3 is TGTGCCTGGAGTTCTCGCGCCCCTAAGTCGGGACAGGGGTCCTACGAGCAGTACTTC.

This clone was observed a handful of times. The chain recombines TRBV5-6 with TRBJ2-2, with 7 bases identical to TRBD1. There are 15 residues in the CDR3. Germline V CDR1 and CDR2: SGHDT, YYEEEE. V was clipped by 2 bases and J by 0 bases; unmatched bases: 1. The CDR3 reads CASSFQGANTGELFF. CDR3 DNA: TGTGCCAGCAGCTTTCAGGGGGCGAACACCGGGGAGCTGTTTTTT. Variable domain in full (rest from reference TRBV5-6 and TRBJ2-2): DAGVTQSPTHLIKTRGQQVTLRCSPKSGHDTVSWYQQALGQGPQFIFQYYEEEERQRGNFPDRFSGHQFPNYSSELNVNALLLGDSALYLCASSFQGANTGELFFGEGSRLTVL.

This clone showed up just a few times. The genes are TRBV6-5 and TRBJ2-3; D not certain. V was pared by 6 bases and J by 0 bases, with 4 bases between. The CDR3 spans 12 residues. CDR1 and CDR2 from the germline V gene are MNHEY and SVGAGI. The CDR3 nucleotides read TGTGCCAGCAGGTCTAGCACAGATACGCAGTATTTT. Amino acid sequence: CASRSSTDTQYF.

V usage is TRBV28 and J usage is TRBJ2-7; the D gene is possibly TRBD1 (6 bases). V was trimmed by 7 bases and J by 3 bases, leaving 22 bases between them. In germline, CDR1 is MDHEN, CDR2 SYDVKM. The CDR3 covers 16 residues. CDR3 coding DNA: TGTGCCAGCACCCTAGGAAGCGCAGGGGTGGTCTACGAGCAGTACTTC. Protein sequence: CASTLGSAGVVYEQYF.

The V call is TRBV19, the J call TRBJ1-5; 11 nucleotides match TRBD1. Germline CDR1 LNHDA, CDR2 SQIVND (reference sequence). Trimming at V came to 0 bases and at J to 0 bases, leaving 7 bases not matched to a gene. The CDR3 has 19 amino acids. The CDR3 protein is CASSIERTGGAYSNQPQHF. The CDR3 bases are TGTGCCAGTAGTATAGAAAGGACAGGGGGCGCCTATAGCAATCAGCCCCAGCATTTT.

This chain links TRBV19 with TRBJ1-6; D perhaps matches TRBD1 (5 bases). The CDR3 loop spans 16 amino acids. V lost 5 bases to trimming and J lost 0 bases, with 11 bases between them. Germline V gives CDR1 LNHDA, CDR2 SQIVND (reference sequence). CDR3 nucleotide sequence: TGTGCCAGTAGTGATCTGGGGCACTCCTATAATTCACCCCTCCACTTT. Protein: CASSDLGHSYNSPLHF.

V is TRBV7-9 and J is TRBJ2-7, with D possibly matching TRBD2 (6 bases). The germline V gene has CDR1 SEHNR and CDR2 FQNEAQ (reference sequence). Trimming removed 6 bases from V and 0 bases from J, with 15 bases in between. The CDR3 is 15 residues long. Here the CDR3 reads CASSSRDSYSYEQYF. The CDR3 coding sequence is TGTGCCAGCAGTTCGAGGGACTCCTACTCCTACGAGCAGTACTTC. Full variable domain (remainder filled in from reference TRBV7-9 and TRBJ2-7): DTGVSQNPRHKITKRGQNVTFRCDPISEHNRLYWYRQTLGQGPEFLTYFQNEAQLEKSRLLSDRFSAERPKGSFSTLEIQRTEQGDSAMYLCASSSRDSYSYEQYFGPGTRLTVT.

The chain has TRBV11-2 and TRBJ2-7; possibly TRBD2 for D (6 bases). This CDR3 contains 13 residues. Trimming took off 5 bases at V and 6 bases at J, with 14 bases between the two ends. Germline V lookup: CDR1 SGHAT, CDR2 FQNNGV. Here the CDR3 DNA reads TGTGCCAGCAGCCCCGGCGTGGAGGGCGAGCAGTACTTC. Protein sequence: CASSPGVEGEQYF. Filled out from reference TRBV11-2 and TRBJ2-7, the complete variable domain reads EAGVAQSPRYKIIEKRQSVAFWCNPISGHATLYWYQQILGQGPKLLIQFQNNGVVDDSQLPKDRFSAERLKGVDSTLKIQPAKLEDSAVYLCASSPGVEGEQYFGPGTRLTVT.

In its sample, this clone was seen a few times. The chain couples TRBV7-9 to TRBJ1-1, with unresolved D. Germline CDR1 is SEHNR and CDR2 is FQNEAQ (reference sequence). This CDR3 spans 13 amino acids. Trimming shortened V by 5 bases and J by 4 bases, and 11 bases separated the two germline ends. The CDR3 nucleotides read TGTGCCAGCAGCCCCACAGAGATCACTGAAGCTTTCTTT. Translating gives CASSPTEITEAFF.

V is TRBV28 and J is TRBJ1-1; D remains ambiguous. CDR3 size: 17 residues. CDR1 is MDHEN and CDR2 is SYDVKM in the germline V gene. Between the trimmed V and J ends, which lost 5 bases and 0 bases, there was a span of 19 bases. CDR3 nucleotides: TGTGCCAGCAGTCCCTGGCTCCGGGGATCCATGAACACTGAAGCTTTCTTT. This gives the protein CASSPWLRGSMNTEAFF.

The V gene is TRBV12-5, the J gene TRBJ2-3; D may be TRBD1 (5 bases). The CDR3 extends over 14 amino acids. CDR1 and CDR2 (germline): LGHNT, FRNRAP. The V end lost 6 bases, the J end lost 2 bases, and 12 bases lay between the germline ends. CDR3 coding DNA: TGTGCTAGTGGCCAGGACATCGACACAGATACGCAGTATTTT. Translation gives CASGQDIDTDTQYF.

V usage is TRBV7-8 and J usage is TRBJ2-2, with TRBD1 matching 8 bases. Germline CDR1 is SGHVS and CDR2 is FQNEAQ. Germline trimming cut 4 bases from V and 7 bases from J; bases unmatched to any gene: 5. CDR3 length: 14 amino acids. The CDR3 here is CASSSGGYGGELFF. The CDR3, as DNA: TGTGCCAGCAGCTCAGGGGGCTATGGCGGGGAGCTGTTTTTT.

The chain carries TRBV18 and TRBJ2-7; TRBD1 might be the D (5 bases). The CDR3 spans 14 residues. The germline V gene encodes CDR1 KGHSH and CDR2 LQKENI. Trimming took off 3 bases at V and 7 bases at J, with 16 bases between the two ends. In nucleotides, the CDR3 is TGTGCCAGCTCACCGTTAGAAGGGGCGGAGGAGCAGTACTTC. Translated: CASSPLEGAEEQYF.

CDR3 protein: CASSLAPPTSGGAYEQYF. The CDR3 region has the DNA TGTGCCAGCAGCTTAGCGCCCCCGACTAGCGGTGGGGCCTACGAGCAGTACTTC. The V call is TRBV7-2, the J call TRBJ2-7; 9 bases fit TRBD2. Losses at the gene ends were 0 bases for V and 2 bases for J; bases not matched to a gene: 11. CDR1 is SGHTA and CDR2 is FQGNSA in the germline V gene. The CDR3 has 18 amino acids. The full variable domain, rest sourced from reference TRBV7-2 and TRBJ2-7, is GAGVSQSPSNKVTEKGKDVELRCDPISGHTALYWYRQSLGQGLEFLIYFQGNSAPDKSGLPSDRFSAERTGGSVSTLTIQRTQQEDSAVYLCASSLAPPTSGGAYEQYFGPGTRLTVT.

This rearrangement joins TRBV11-2 to TRBJ2-7; D possibly corresponds to TRBD1 (6 bases). V was pared by 1 base and J by 2 bases, with 6 bases between. This CDR3 is built from 13 residues. The germline V gene encodes CDR1 SGHAT and CDR2 FQNNGV. The chain's CDR3 is CASSLGTAYEQYF. The CDR3 DNA is TGTGCCAGCAGCTTAGGGACAGCCTACGAGCAGTACTTC.

This clone came up a few times. The chain couples TRBV10-3 to TRBJ2-7; TRBD2 agrees at 10 bases. With V trimmed by 4 bases and J by 3 bases, 6 bases remained unmatched. Germline CDR1 ENHRY, CDR2 SYGVKD. The CDR3 consists of 15 residues. CDR3 sequence reads: CAISVFTSGNYEQYF. The CDR3 region has the DNA TGTGCCATCAGTGTGTTTACTAGCGGGAACTACGAGCAGTACTTC.